This passage covers 7 T cell receptor beta chains from one sample sequenced in a study of radiation and T cells in renal cell carcinoma. Assay: immunoSEQ multiplex PCR; the TCRdb copy retains only in-frame clones and omits some. The sample contains about 47,000 clones, roughly 80% of which appear only once. Time point denoted: blood 2 weeks post-SBRT. Treatment defined: 15 Gy SBRT to primary tumor, nephrectomy 4 weeks later. The input for sequencing was blood, taken from a patient whose treatment included radiotherapy and nephrectomy. Receptors originate from a woman aged 70-85 years with renal cell carcinoma.

This clone was counted a few times. This sequence joins TRBV5-6 and TRBJ1-3, with D hard to call. The CDR3 runs 13 residues. Germline V gives CDR1 SGHDT, CDR2 YYEEEE. V dropped 7 bases and J dropped 6 bases, with 14 bases sitting between them. The CDR3 loop reads CASELGNENTIYF. Here the CDR3 DNA reads TGTGCCAGCGAGCTTGGGAATGAAAACACCATATATTTT.

This rearrangement joins TRBV7-9 to TRBJ2-7, with D possibly being TRBD1 or TRBD2 (5 bases each). The CDR3 totals 16 residues. Germline V gene lookup returns CDR1 SEHNR and CDR2 FQNEAQ (reference sequence). V was trimmed by 0 bases and J by 0 bases, leaving 12 bases between them. Here the CDR3 reads CASSLARAGFSYEQYF. CDR3 nucleotide sequence: TGTGCCAGCAGCTTAGCGCGGGCAGGGTTCTCCTACGAGCAGTACTTC.

This chain links TRBV7-7 with TRBJ2-7; TRBD1 agrees at 8 bases. The CDR3 is 15 amino acids. Germline values: CDR1 SSHAT, CDR2 FNYEAQ (reference sequence). With V trimmed by 5 bases and J by 0 bases, 6 bases remained unmatched. CDR3 bases: TGTGCCAGCAGCGATGGGACAGGCAGCTCCTACGAGCAGTACTTC. It is translated as CASSDGTGSSYEQYF.

The CDR3 DNA reads as TGTGCCAGCAGCGGGACGGGTGGCCATGAGCAGTTCTTC. Its protein is CASSGTGGHEQFF. V and J are TRBV9 and TRBJ2-1, with D uncertain. CDR3 length: 13 amino acids. Trimming left V 3 bases short and J 8 bases short, with 12 bases between. Looked up from germline, CDR1 is SGDLS and CDR2 is YYNGEE. The full variable domain, with the rest looked up from reference TRBV9 and TRBJ2-1, is DSGVTQTPKHLITATGQRVTLRCSPRSGDLSVYWYQQSLDQGLQFLIQYYNGEERAKGNILERFSAQQFPDLHSELNLSSLELGDSALYFCASSGTGGHEQFFGPGTRLTVL.

The chain carries TRBV4-3 and TRBJ1-1; D is undetermined. This CDR3 comprises 16 residues. From germline, CDR1 is LGHNA and CDR2 YSLEER. Trimming removed 4 bases from V and 0 bases from J, with 15 bases in between. CDR3 coding DNA: TGCGCCAGCAGCCCCCGCCTCGAGGGAGTGAACACTGAAGCTTTCTTT. Its translation is CASSPRLEGVNTEAFF.

J is TRBJ1-4 and V is TRBV6-4, with D perhaps matching TRBD1 (5 bases). Trimming took off 6 bases at V and 8 bases at J, with 16 bases between the two ends. The CDR3 is 14 residues long. Germline V lookup: CDR1 MRHNA, CDR2 SNTAGT. CDR3 nucleotide sequence: TGTGCCAGCAGACCGTCCCGGGACGGGGAAAAACTGTTTTTT. Its protein is CASRPSRDGEKLFF.

The J gene is TRBJ2-4, the V gene TRBV30; D is undetermined. Germline assignment: CDR1 GTSNPN and CDR2 SVGIG (reference sequence). The V gene lost 1 base and the J gene lost 15 bases, with 22 bases spanning the gap. This CDR3 spans 14 amino acids. CDR3 sequence reads: CAWSASPSTPSLYF. For the CDR3, the DNA is TGTGCCTGGAGTGCCTCTCCCTCGACACCGTCACTGTACTTC.